The rows below give T cell receptor beta chains drawn from one sample of a study of T cell repertoires in cytomegalovirus infection. A single record per CDR3 protein comes from TCRdb applying MiXCR to the reads. The table has about 490,000 distinct CDR3 sequences, 11% seen once. Sequences were obtained from PBMCs. The receptor set was obtained from a human donor in good health (CMV status not recorded). Some clones in this sample may be carry-over from other donors' samples. Both conserved end residues are part of each CDR3. Fields, in order: J gene, V gene, D gene, clone size, CDR3 protein, CDR3 DNA. A D gene is named only where the DNA matches it firmly. Size tells how often a clone was seen (once, few, many) or the class of an expanded clone, and some rows leave it out.

j_gene: TRBJ2-5
v_gene: TRBV2
d_gene: .
abundance: many
CDR3aa: CASKRQEIQETQYF
CDR3nt: TGTGCCAGCAAGAGACAGGAAATCCAAGAGACCCAGTACTTC

j_gene: TRBJ1-1
v_gene: TRBV28
d_gene: .
abundance: .
CDR3aa: CASNDTPNTEAFF
CDR3nt: TGTGCCAGCAACGACACCCCGAACACTGAAGCTTTCTTT

j_gene: TRBJ2-5
v_gene: TRBV10-3
d_gene: TRBD1
abundance: .
CDR3aa: CAISGTGVRETQYF
CDR3nt: TGTGCCATCAGTGGGACAGGGGTTCGAGAGACCCAGTACTTC

j_gene: TRBJ2-6
v_gene: TRBV19
d_gene: .
abundance: few
CDR3aa: CASSARFSGANVLTF
CDR3nt: TGTGCCAGTAGTGCGAGGTTCTCTGGGGCCAACGTCCTGACTTTC

j_gene: TRBJ2-7
v_gene: TRBV11-2
d_gene: .
abundance: once
CDR3aa: CAISPFSSYEQYF
CDR3nt: TGTGCCATCAGCCCCTTTTCGTCCTACGAGCAGTACTTC

j_gene: TRBJ2-2
v_gene: TRBV7-2
d_gene: .
abundance: many
CDR3aa: CASSPPSQGIGELFF
CDR3nt: TGTGCCAGCAGCCCCCCTTCACAGGGTATCGGGGAGCTGTTTTTT

j_gene: TRBJ2-1
v_gene: TRBV2
d_gene: TRBD1
abundance: many
CDR3aa: CASSQMGQGLDEQFF
CDR3nt: TGTGCCAGCAGCCAGATGGGACAGGGTTTGGATGAGCAGTTCTTC

j_gene: TRBJ2-7
v_gene: TRBV6-6
d_gene: .
abundance: .
CDR3aa: CASSKIYEQYF
CDR3nt: TGTGCCAGCAGCAAGATATACGAGCAGTACTTC

j_gene: TRBJ2-7
v_gene: TRBV12-3/TRBV12-4
d_gene: .
abundance: many
CDR3aa: CASSPDGSSYEQYF
CDR3nt: TGTGCCAGCAGTCCGGACGGGAGCTCCTACGAGCAGTACTTC

j_gene: TRBJ2-5
v_gene: TRBV27
d_gene: TRBD2
abundance: many
CDR3aa: CASSTTSGRSQETQYF
CDR3nt: TGTGCCAGCAGCACGACTAGCGGGAGATCCCAAGAGACCCAGTACTTC

j_gene: TRBJ2-2
v_gene: TRBV29-1
d_gene: .
abundance: many
CDR3aa: CSVEDMGASNTGELFF
CDR3nt: TGCAGCGTTGAAGATATGGGGGCCTCGAACACCGGGGAGCTGTTTTTT

j_gene: TRBJ2-2
v_gene: TRBV9
d_gene: .
abundance: few
CDR3aa: CASSPQTPGELFF
CDR3nt: TGTGCCAGCAGCCCCCAGACCCCGGGGGAGCTGTTTTTT